This T cell receptor (beta chain) comes out of a study of T-cell memory formation after mild COVID-19. Sample barcodes and UMIs were carried by the TCR alpha and TCR beta cDNA libraries that 5'RACE generated with constant-segment primers. TCRdb reprocessed the 5' RACE reads via MiXCR and lists one record per CDR3 protein. The sample consists of fewer than 700,000 distinct CDR3 sequences, roughly 22% of them appearing once. J was trimmed by 0 bases and V by 8 bases; bases with no gene match: 7. Germline V gene lookup returns CDR1 SNHLY and CDR2 FYNNEI. The CDR3 has 17 residues. The source of this sequence is an adult woman who had mild COVID-19 (a few samples of this study predate the infection). Cell type and time point are not known. Material for sequencing was PBMCs or a T cell subset sorted from them (not recorded which). The chain carries TRBV2 and TRBJ2-6; the match to TRBD1 covers 10 bases. The CDR3 spells CASADRGPSSGANVLTF. CDR3 nucleotides: TGTGCCAGCGCTGACAGGGGGCCGAGCTCTGGGGCCAACGTCCTGACTTTC.